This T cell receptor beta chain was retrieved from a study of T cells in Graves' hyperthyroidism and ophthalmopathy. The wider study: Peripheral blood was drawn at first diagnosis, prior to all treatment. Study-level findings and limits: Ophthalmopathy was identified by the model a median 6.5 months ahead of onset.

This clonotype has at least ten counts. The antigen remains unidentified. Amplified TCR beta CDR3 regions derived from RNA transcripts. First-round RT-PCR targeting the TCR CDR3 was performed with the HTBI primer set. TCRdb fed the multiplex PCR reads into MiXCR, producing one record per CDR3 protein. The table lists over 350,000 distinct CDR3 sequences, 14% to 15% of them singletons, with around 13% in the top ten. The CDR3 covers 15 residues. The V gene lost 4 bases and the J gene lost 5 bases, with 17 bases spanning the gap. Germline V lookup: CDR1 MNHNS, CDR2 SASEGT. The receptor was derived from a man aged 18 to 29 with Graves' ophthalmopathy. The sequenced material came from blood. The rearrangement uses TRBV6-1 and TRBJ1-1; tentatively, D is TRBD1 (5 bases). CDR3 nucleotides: TGTGCCAGCAGTGGGGGACTGTCTGTGGGGACTGAAGCTTTCTTT. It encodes CASSGGLSVGTEAFF.